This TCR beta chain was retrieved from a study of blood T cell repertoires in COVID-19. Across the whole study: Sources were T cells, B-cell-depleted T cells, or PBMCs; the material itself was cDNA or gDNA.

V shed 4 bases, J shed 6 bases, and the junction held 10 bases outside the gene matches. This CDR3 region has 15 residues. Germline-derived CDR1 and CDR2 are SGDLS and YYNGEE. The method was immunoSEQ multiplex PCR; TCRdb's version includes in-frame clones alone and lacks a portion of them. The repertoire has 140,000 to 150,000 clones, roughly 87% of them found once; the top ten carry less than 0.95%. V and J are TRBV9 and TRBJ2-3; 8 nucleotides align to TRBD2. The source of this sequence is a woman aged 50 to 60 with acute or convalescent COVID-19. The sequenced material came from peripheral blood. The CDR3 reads CASSNLAGPQDTQYF. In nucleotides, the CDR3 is TGTGCCAGCAGCAACCTAGCGGGCCCCCAGGATACGCAGTATTTT. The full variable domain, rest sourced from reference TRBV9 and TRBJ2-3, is DSGVTQTPKHLITATGQRVTLRCSPRSGDLSVYWYQQSLDQGLQFLIQYYNGEERAKGNILERFSAQQFPDLHSELNLSSLELGDSALYFCASSNLAGPQDTQYFGPGTRLTVL.